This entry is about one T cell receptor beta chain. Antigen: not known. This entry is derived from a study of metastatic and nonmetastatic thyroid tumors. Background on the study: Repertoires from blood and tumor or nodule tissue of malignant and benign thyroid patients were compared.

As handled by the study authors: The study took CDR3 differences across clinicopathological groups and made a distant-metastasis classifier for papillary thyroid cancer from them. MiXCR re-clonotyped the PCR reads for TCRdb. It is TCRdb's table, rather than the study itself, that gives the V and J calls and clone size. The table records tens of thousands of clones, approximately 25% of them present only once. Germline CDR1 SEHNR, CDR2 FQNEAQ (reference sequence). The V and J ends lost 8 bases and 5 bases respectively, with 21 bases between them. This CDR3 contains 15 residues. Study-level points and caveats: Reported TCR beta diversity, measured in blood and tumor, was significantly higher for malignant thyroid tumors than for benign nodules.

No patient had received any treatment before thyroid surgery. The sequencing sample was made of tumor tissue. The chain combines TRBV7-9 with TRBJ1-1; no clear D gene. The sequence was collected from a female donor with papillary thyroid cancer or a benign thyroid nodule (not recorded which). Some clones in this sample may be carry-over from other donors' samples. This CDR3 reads CASVSPLKGWTEAFF. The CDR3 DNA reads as TGTGCCAGCGTCTCCCCTTTGAAGGGATGGACTGAAGCTTTCTTT.